This T cell receptor beta chain was captured in a study of blood T cell repertoires in COVID-19 (dated by TCRdb to 2020 to 2021). Context from the whole study: The collaborator samples originated in the United States, Italy and Spain and spanned the acute and convalescent phases of COVID-19. The sample metadata nearly always contained a de-identified subject ID, COVID-19 status, age in years and sex. The samples were drawn from two sources: the first 160 participants of the ongoing ImmuneRACE study, and 1,200 or so subjects contributed by 6 global collaborators. The dataset comprised deeply sampled blood TCRbeta repertoires from subjects exposed to, actively infected with, or recovered from COVID-19. Where available, HLA class I and class II types were obtained from metadata supplied by the sample provider rather than from assay-based typing. The repertoires were made available in a free public database intended to serve as a resource for research on the immune response to SARS-CoV-2. The material from the prospective study consisted of cDNA or gDNA derived from T cells, B-cell-depleted T cells, or PBMCs.

The germline V gene supplies CDR1 SGHVS and CDR2 FNYEAQ. Measured from the cysteine to the phenylalanine, the CDR3 is 16 residues long. Only the CDR3 portion is preserved as DNA: 48 bases, with reading frame beginning at the first base. Trimming takes 5 bases from V and 0 bases from J, and the germline ends sit 14 bases apart. TCRbeta CDR3 regions were amplified from genomic DNA by means of the immunoSEQ Assay, a bias-controlled multiplex PCR. The paper's data handling went like this. Within the assay, amplification of reference gene primers was used to estimate how many nucleated cells each sample contained. To quantify the absolute abundance of each unique TCRbeta CDR3 rearrangement, sequence reads were collapsed and filtered. For each sample, productive Simpson clonality was calculated as the square root of Simpson's diversity index across productive rearrangements. Here the immuneACCESS table is served through TCRdb, limited to in-frame sequences with V and J called. Missing clones are a known gap in these copies; in checked studies unresolved V genes cover under half, and the rest lacks a known reason. V and J calls and clone size are as listed in that table; D and trimming were resolved from the DNA. The sample includes about 170,000 clones, with more than 80% observed a single time. The top ten clones comprise approximately 12% of the sample.

Participants in the prospective study were enrolled through a virtual design, were aged roughly 18 to 95 years, and lived in 24 United States geographic areas. In the prospective study, cohorts were assigned on the basis of participant-reported clinical history obtained from a screening survey and a study questionnaire. ImmuneRACE Cohort 3 recovered participants were defined by two consecutive negative NP/OP PCR tests, healthcare professional clearance, or symptom resolution. In the prospective study, mobile phlebotomists collected whole blood, serum and a nasopharyngeal or oropharyngeal swab from each participant. Prospective study participants could optionally give additional blood draws and questionnaires over an approximately two-month period. Prospective study blood samples were shipped either frozen or at room temperature before DNA extraction. What the work shows at the level of the full study, not this receptor alone: The quantity of clinical and demographic metadata differed by source and by participant and was supplied without curation.

This clone showed up just once. No antigen is known for it. Base qualities are not at hand, and no much larger clone is one base apart. The sequenced sample consisted of PBMCs or T cells enriched from blood (not recorded which). The chain couples TRBV7-6 to TRBJ2-1; matching of 7 bases hints at TRBD1 as the D gene. The sequence came from a man aged 50-59 years who had recovered from COVID-19. The nucleotide sequence is TGTGCCAGCAGCGATCACAGGGGACTCTCCTACAATGAGCAGTTCTTC. The encoded protein is CASSDHRGLSYNEQFF.